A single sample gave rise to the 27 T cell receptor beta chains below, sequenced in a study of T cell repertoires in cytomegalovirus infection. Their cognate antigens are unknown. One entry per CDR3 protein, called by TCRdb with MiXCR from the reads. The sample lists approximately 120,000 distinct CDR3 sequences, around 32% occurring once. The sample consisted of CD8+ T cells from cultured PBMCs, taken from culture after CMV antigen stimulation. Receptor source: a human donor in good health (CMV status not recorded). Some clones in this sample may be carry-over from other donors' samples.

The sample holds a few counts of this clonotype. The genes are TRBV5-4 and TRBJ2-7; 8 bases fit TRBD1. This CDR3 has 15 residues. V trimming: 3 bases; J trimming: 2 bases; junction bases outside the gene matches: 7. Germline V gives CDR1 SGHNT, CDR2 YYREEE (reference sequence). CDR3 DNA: TGTGCCAGCAGCTCGACAGGGGAAGATCCCTACGAGCAGTACTTC. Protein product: CASSSTGEDPYEQYF. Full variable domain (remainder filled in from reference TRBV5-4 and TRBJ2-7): ETGVTQSPTHLIKTRGQQVTLRCSSQSGHNTVSWYQQALGQGPQFIFQYYREEENGRGNFPPRFSGLQFPNYSSELNVNALELDDSALYLCASSSTGEDPYEQYFGPGTRLTVT.

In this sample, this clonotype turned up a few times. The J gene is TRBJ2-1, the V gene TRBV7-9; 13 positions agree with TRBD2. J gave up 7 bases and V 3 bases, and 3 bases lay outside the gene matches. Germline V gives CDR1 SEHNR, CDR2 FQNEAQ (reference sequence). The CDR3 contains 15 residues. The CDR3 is CASSLGTSGENEQFF. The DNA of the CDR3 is TGTGCCAGCAGCTTGGGGACTAGCGGGGAAAATGAGCAGTTCTTC.

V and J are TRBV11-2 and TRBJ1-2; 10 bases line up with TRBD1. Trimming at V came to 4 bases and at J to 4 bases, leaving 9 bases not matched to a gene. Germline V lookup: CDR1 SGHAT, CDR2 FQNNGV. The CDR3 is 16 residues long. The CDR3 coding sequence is TGTGCCAGCAGCTGGAGCCCGGGACAGGGGTTCTATGGCTACACCTTC. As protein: CASSWSPGQGFYGYTF.

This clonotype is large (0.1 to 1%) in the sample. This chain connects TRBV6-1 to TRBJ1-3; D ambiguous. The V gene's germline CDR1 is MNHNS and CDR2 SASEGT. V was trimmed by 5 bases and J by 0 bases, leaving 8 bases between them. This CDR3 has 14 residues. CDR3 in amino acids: CASSSGFSGNTIYF. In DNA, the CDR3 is TGTGCCAGCAGTTCAGGCTTCTCTGGAAACACCATATATTTT.

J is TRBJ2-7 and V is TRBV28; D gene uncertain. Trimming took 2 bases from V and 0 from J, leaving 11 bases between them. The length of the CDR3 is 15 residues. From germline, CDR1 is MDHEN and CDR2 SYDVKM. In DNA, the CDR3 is TGTGCCAGCAGTTTAGCCTCCCCGAGCTCCTACGAGCAGTACTTC. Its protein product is CASSLASPSSYEQYF.

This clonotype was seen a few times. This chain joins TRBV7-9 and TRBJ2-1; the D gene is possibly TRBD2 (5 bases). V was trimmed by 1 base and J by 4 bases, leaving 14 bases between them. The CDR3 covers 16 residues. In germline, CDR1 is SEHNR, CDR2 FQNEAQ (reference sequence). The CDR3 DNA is TGTGCCAGCAGCTTAGGAGGGCTGGTTCTATACAATGAGCAGTTCTTC. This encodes CASSLGGLVLYNEQFF. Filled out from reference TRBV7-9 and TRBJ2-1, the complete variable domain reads DTGVSQNPRHKITKRGQNVTFRCDPISEHNRLYWYRQTLGQGPEFLTYFQNEAQLEKSRLLSDRFSAERPKGSFSTLEIQRTEQGDSAMYLCASSLGGLVLYNEQFFGPGTRLTVL.

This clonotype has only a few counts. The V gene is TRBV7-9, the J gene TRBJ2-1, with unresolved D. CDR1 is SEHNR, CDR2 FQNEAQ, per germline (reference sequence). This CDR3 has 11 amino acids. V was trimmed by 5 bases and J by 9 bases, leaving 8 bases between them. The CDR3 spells CASSLEREQFF. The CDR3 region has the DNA TGTGCCAGCAGCCTAGAACGTGAGCAGTTCTTC.

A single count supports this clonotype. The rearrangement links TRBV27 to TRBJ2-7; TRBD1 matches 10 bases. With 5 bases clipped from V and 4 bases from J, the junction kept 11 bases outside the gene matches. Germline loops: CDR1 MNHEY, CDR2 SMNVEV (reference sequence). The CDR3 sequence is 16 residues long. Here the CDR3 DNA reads TGTGCCAGCAGTCCTCGGCCCGGGACAGGGGCGTACGAGCAGTACTTC. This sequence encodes CASSPRPGTGAYEQYF.

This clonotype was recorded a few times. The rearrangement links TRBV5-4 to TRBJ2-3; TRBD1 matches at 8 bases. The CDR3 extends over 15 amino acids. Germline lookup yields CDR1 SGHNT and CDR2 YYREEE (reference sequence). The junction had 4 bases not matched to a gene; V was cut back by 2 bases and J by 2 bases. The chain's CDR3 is CASSFRDRNTDTQYF. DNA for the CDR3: TGTGCCAGCAGCTTCCGGGACAGGAACACAGATACGCAGTATTTT.

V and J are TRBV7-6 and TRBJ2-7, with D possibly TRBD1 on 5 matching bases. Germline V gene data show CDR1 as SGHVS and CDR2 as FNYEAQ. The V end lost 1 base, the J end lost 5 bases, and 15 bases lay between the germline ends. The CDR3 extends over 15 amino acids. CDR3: CASSLGERQGDEQYF. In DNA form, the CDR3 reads TGTGCCAGCAGCTTAGGAGAAAGGCAGGGCGACGAGCAGTACTTC. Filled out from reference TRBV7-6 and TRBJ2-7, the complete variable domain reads GAGVSQSPRYKVTKRGQDVALRCDPISGHVSLYWYRQALGQGPEFLTYFNYEAQQDKSGLPNDRFSAERPEGSISTLTIQRTEQRDSAMYRCASSLGERQGDEQYFGPGTRLTVT.

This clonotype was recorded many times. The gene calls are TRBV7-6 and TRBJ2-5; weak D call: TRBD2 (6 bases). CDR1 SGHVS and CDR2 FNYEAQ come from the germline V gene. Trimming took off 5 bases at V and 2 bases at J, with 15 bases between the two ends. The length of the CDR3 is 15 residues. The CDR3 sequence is CASSQSEGLQETQYF. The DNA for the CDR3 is TGTGCCAGCAGCCAATCGGAGGGATTACAAGAGACCCAGTACTTC.

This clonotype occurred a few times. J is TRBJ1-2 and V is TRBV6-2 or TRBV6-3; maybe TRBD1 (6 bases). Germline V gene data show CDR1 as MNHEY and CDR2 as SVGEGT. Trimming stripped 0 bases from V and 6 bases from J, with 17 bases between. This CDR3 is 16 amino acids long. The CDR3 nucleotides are TGTGCCAGCAGTTACTCGATAGCCACAGGGTTCCATGGCTACACCTTC. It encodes CASSYSIATGFHGYTF.

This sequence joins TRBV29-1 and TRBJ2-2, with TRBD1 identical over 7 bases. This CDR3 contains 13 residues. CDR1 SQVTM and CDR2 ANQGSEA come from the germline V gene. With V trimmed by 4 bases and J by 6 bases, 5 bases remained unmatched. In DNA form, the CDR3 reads TGCAGCGTTGCTTCCACAGGGGCCGGGGAGCTGTTTTTT. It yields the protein CSVASTGAGELFF.

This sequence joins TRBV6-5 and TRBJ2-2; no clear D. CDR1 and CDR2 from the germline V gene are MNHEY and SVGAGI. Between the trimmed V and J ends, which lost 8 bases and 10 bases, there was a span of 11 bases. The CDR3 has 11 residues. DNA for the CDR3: TGTGCCAGCGGGGATCCGGAGGAGCTGTTTTTT. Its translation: CASGDPEELFF.

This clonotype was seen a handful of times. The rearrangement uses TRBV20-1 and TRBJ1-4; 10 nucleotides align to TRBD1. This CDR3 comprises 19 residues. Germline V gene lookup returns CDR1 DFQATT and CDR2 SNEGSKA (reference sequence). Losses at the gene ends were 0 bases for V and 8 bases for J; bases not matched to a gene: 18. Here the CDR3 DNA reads TGCAGTGCTAGAGATCAGACAGGGGGCCTGGCGTTTGAGATGGAAAAACTGTTTTTT. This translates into CSARDQTGGLAFEMEKLFF.

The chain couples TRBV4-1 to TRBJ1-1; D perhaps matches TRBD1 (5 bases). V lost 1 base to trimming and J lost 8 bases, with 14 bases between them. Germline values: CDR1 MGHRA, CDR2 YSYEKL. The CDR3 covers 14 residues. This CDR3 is CASSQVSTVLEAFF. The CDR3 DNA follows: TGCGCCAGCAGCCAAGTCTCGACAGTTCTCGAAGCTTTCTTT.

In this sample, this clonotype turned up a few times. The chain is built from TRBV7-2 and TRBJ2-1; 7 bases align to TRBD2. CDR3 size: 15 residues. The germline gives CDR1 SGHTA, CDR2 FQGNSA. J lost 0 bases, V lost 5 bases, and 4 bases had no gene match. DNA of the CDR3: TGTGCCAGCAGCCGAGCGGGGACCTCCTACAATGAGCAGTTCTTC. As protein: CASSRAGTSYNEQFF.

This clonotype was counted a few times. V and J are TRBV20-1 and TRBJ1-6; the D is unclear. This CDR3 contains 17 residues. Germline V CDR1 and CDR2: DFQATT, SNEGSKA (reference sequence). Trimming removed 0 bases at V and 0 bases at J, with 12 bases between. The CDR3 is CSARDTKESSYNSPLHF. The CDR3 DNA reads TGCAGTGCTAGAGACACTAAGGAGAGCTCCTATAATTCACCCCTCCACTTT.

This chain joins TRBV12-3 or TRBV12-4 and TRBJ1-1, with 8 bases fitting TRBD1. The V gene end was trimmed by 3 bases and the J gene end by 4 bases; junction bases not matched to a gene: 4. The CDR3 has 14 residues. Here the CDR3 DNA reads TGTGCCAGCAGTTTGCAGGGGGCGACCACTGAAGCTTTCTTT. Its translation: CASSLQGATTEAFF.

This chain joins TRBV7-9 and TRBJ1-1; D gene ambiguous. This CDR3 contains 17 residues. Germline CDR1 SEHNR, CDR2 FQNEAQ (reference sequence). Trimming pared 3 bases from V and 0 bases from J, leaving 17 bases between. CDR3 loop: CASSFWPPDGVNTEAFF. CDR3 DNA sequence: TGTGCCAGCAGCTTTTGGCCTCCCGACGGGGTGAACACTGAAGCTTTCTTT.

For the CDR3, the DNA is TGTGCCAGTAAAGTGGGGGCGACTGAAGCTTTCTTT. Protein sequence: CASKVGATEAFF. The V gene is TRBV19, the J gene TRBJ1-1; D is perhaps TRBD1 (6 bases). CDR1 and CDR2 (germline): LNHDA, SQIVND (reference sequence). V was shortened by 7 bases and J by 5 bases, with 11 bases between the two germline ends. This CDR3 comprises 12 residues. The entire variable domain, with the rest obtained from reference TRBV19 and TRBJ1-1, is as follows: DGGITQSPKYLFRKEGQNVTLSCEQNLNHDAMYWYRQDPGQGLRLIYYSQIVNDFQKGDIAEGYSVSREKKESFPLTVTSAQKNPTAFYLCASKVGATEAFFGQGTRLTVV.

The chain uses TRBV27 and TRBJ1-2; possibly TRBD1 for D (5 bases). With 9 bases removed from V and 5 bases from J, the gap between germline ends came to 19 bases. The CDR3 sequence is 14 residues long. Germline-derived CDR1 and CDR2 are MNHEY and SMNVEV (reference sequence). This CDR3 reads CASRQSGGNYGYTF. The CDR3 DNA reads TGTGCCAGTAGACAATCCGGGGGAAATTATGGCTACACCTTC.

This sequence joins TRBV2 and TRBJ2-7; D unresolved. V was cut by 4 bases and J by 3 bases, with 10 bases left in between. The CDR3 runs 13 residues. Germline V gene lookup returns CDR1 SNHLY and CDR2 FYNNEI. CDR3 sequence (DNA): TGTGCCAGCAGTGGGACCCCGCGCTACGAGCAGTACTTC. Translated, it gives CASSGTPRYEQYF.

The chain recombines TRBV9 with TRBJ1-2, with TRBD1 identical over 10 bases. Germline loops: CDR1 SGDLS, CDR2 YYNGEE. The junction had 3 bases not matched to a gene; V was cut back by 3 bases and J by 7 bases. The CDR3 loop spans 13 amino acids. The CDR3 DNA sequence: TGTGCCAGCAGCGCCGGGGACAGGGGTGGCTACACCTTC. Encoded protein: CASSAGDRGGYTF.

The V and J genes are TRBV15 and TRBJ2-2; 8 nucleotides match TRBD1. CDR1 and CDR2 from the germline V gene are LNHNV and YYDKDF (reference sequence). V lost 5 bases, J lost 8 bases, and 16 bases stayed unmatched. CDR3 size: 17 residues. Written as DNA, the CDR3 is TGTGCCACCAGCGATAATACTCGGGGCAGGGGGCGTGGGGAGCTGTTTTTT. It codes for CATSDNTRGRGRGELFF. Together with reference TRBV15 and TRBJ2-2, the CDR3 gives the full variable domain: DAMVIQNPRYQVTQFGKPVTLSCSQTLNHNVMYWYQQKSSQAPKLLFHYYDKDFNNEADTPDNFQSRRPNTSFCFLDIRSPGLGDTAMYLCATSDNTRGRGRGELFFGEGSRLTVL.

CDR3 bases: TGCGCCAGCAGGGGTCAGGGGGATGAGACCCAGTACTTC. Its translation is CASRGQGDETQYF. The chain carries TRBV5-1 and TRBJ2-5; TRBD1 agrees at 7 bases. The V gene end was trimmed by 5 bases and the J gene end by 5 bases; junction bases not matched to a gene: 6. Germline CDR1 reads SGHRS; CDR2 reads YFSETQ. The CDR3 consists of 13 residues. Together with reference TRBV5-1 and TRBJ2-5, the CDR3 gives the full variable domain: KAGVTQTPRYLIKTRGQQVTLSCSPISGHRSVSWYQQTPGQGLQFLFEYFSETQRNKGNFPGRFSGRQFSNSRSEMNVSTLELGDSALYLCASRGQGDETQYFGPGTRLLVL.

CDR3 coding DNA: TGTGCCAGCAGCCCGACTAGCGGGGTCACCGGGGAGCTGTTTTTT. It translates to CASSPTSGVTGELFF. The chain joins TRBV6-1 to TRBJ2-2; 11 bases fit TRBD2. There are 15 residues in the CDR3. CDR1 is MNHNS and CDR2 is SASEGT in the germline V gene. V shed 6 bases, J shed 4 bases, and the junction held 4 bases outside the gene matches.